Each of the 25 T cell receptor beta chains below was sequenced from the same sample in a study of identifying expanded T cells in peripheral blood. Some clones are missing from TCRdb's copy, which holds only in-frame ones; the method was immunoSEQ multiplex PCR. The sample holds around 100,000 clones; approximately 88% are singletons and the top ten take about 5.9%. Sequencing input: blood. These receptors were taken from a person between 18 and 75 years old in good health.

The chain joins TRBV7-2 to TRBJ1-1, with 8 bases fitting TRBD1. The germline gives CDR1 SGHTA, CDR2 FQGNSA. The CDR3 is 14 amino acids. V lost 4 bases and J lost 8; bases outside the gene matches: 9. CDR3 residues: CASSYRRGQGEAFF. CDR3 coding DNA: TGTGCCAGCAGCTATCGCAGGGGGCAGGGCGAAGCTTTCTTT.

The gene calls are TRBV5-1 and TRBJ2-3; D call uncertain. Germline CDR1 SGHRS, CDR2 YFSETQ. The CDR3 runs 13 residues. V was pared by 2 bases and J by 2 bases, with 6 bases between. The CDR3 bases are TGCGCCAGCAGCTTACTCGACACAGATACGCAGTATTTT. Translated, it gives CASSLLDTDTQYF.

V usage is TRBV19 and J usage is TRBJ2-1, with 7 bases lining up with TRBD2. The length of the CDR3 is 15 residues. Trimming removed 0 bases from V and 7 bases from J; junction bases left unmatched: 6. Germline-derived CDR1 and CDR2 are LNHDA and SQIVND (reference sequence). The CDR3 loop is CASSIEAGAWNEQFF. The CDR3 DNA follows: TGTGCCAGTAGTATAGAGGCGGGAGCTTGGAATGAGCAGTTCTTC.

This clone has a handful of counts. V gene TRBV7-8 combines with J gene TRBJ1-5; 8 bases fit TRBD1. The V and J ends lost 2 bases and 1 base, in that order; junction bases with no gene match: 1. The CDR3 is 15 amino acids. CDR1 is SGHVS, CDR2 FQNEAQ, per germline. In DNA form, the CDR3 reads TGTGCCAGCAGCTTAAGGACAGGGAGCAATCAGCCCCAGCATTTT. Translating gives CASSLRTGSNQPQHF.

The chain employs TRBV2 and TRBJ2-1; D possibly corresponds to TRBD1 (5 bases). V was pared by 3 bases and J by 12 bases, with 9 bases between. CDR3 size: 11 residues. CDR1 and CDR2 (germline): SNHLY, FYNNEI. DNA for the CDR3: TGTGCCAGCAGTGAGGGGCTTGGGCAGTTCTTC. Its translation: CASSEGLGQFF.

This chain joins TRBV27 and TRBJ1-1; D possibly corresponds to TRBD1 (5 bases). Trimming removed 4 bases from V and 4 bases from J, with 10 bases in between. Germline CDR1 is MNHEY and CDR2 is SMNVEV (reference sequence). The CDR3 sequence is 13 residues long. DNA of the CDR3: TGTGCCAGCAGTTGGGTCGGGGGCACTGAAGCTTTCTTT. Encoded protein: CASSWVGGTEAFF.

CDR3 sequence (DNA): TGCAGTACTACAGGGGAGGACACTGAAGCTTTCTTT. It encodes CSTTGEDTEAFF. The J gene is TRBJ1-1, the V gene TRBV29-1; 7 bases map to TRBD1. The CDR3 has 12 amino acids. Germline values: CDR1 SQVTM, CDR2 ANQGSEA.

The chain is built from TRBV2 and TRBJ2-7, with 11 bases matching TRBD2. This CDR3 contains 13 residues. Unmatched junction bases numbered 4, after V lost 6 bases and J lost 6 bases. Germline V gives CDR1 SNHLY, CDR2 FYNNEI. As DNA, the CDR3 is TGTGCCAGCAGACTAGCGGGAGTTTCCGAGCAGTACTTC. Protein sequence: CASRLAGVSEQYF. The whole variable domain, filled in from reference TRBV2 and TRBJ2-7, reads EPEVTQTPSHQVTQMGQEVILRCVPISNHLYFYWYRQILGQKVEFLVSFYNNEISEKSEIFDDQFSVERPDGSNFTLKIRSTKLEDSAMYFCASRLAGVSEQYFGPGTRLTVT.

The chain links TRBV9 to TRBJ2-1, with 8 bases lining up with TRBD1. V shed 0 bases and J 4 bases; nucleotides not matched to a gene: 6. Germline V gene sequence: CDR1 SGDLS, CDR2 YYNGEE. The CDR3 loop spans 16 amino acids. The CDR3 DNA reads as TGTGCCAGCAGCGTAGTTAGGGACAGGCCTTACAATGAGCAGTTCTTC. Amino acids: CASSVVRDRPYNEQFF.

This chain joins TRBV2 and TRBJ1-5; TRBD1 agrees at 9 bases. In germline, CDR1 is SNHLY, CDR2 FYNNEI. CDR3 size: 17 residues. V trimming: 4 bases; J trimming: 0 bases; junction bases outside the gene matches: 7. The CDR3 reads CASSVSGQGYSNQPQHF. CDR3 DNA sequence: TGTGCCAGCAGTGTGTCCGGACAGGGGTATAGCAATCAGCCCCAGCATTTT. The full variable domain, in which reference TRBV2 and TRBJ1-5 provide the parts outside the CDR3, is EPEVTQTPSHQVTQMGQEVILRCVPISNHLYFYWYRQILGQKVEFLVSFYNNEISEKSEIFDDQFSVERPDGSNFTLKIRSTKLEDSAMYFCASSVSGQGYSNQPQHFGDGTRLSIL.

The chain joins TRBV27 to TRBJ1-1; the D is unclear. Trimming removed 3 bases from V and 2 bases from J, with 7 bases in between. This CDR3 spans 13 amino acids. Germline CDR1 reads MNHEY; CDR2 reads SMNVEV (reference sequence). CDR3 in amino acids: CASSFTSNTEAFF. CDR3 nucleotides: TGTGCCAGCAGTTTCACCTCCAACACTGAAGCTTTCTTT.

The rearrangement uses TRBV30 and TRBJ1-5; 7 bases are a match to TRBD1. V shed 1 base, J shed 0 bases, and the junction held 12 bases outside the gene matches. Germline assignment: CDR1 GTSNPN and CDR2 SVGIG (reference sequence). This CDR3 spans 18 amino acids. The CDR3: CAWSAPTGIPYSNQPQHF. Written as DNA, the CDR3 is TGTGCCTGGAGTGCCCCGACAGGGATCCCTTATAGCAATCAGCCCCAGCATTTT.

The genes are TRBV2 and TRBJ1-2; tentatively, D is TRBD1 (5 bases). V lost 6 bases to trimming and J lost 2 bases, with 16 bases between them. This CDR3 contains 15 residues. The germline V gene has CDR1 SNHLY and CDR2 FYNNEI. CDR3 loop: CASRFQGMANYGYTF. The CDR3 DNA is TGTGCCAGCAGATTCCAGGGCATGGCCAACTATGGCTACACCTTC.

The chain couples TRBV27 to TRBJ1-5; weak D call: TRBD1 (6 bases). The germline CDR1 and CDR2 sequences are MNHEY and SMNVEV (reference sequence). This CDR3 is 14 amino acids long. V gave up 1 base and J gave up 9 bases, with 13 bases separating them. The CDR3 protein is CASSLLGGQGPQHF. The DNA for the CDR3 is TGTGCCAGCAGTTTATTGGGGGGGCAGGGGCCCCAGCATTTT.

This chain links TRBV9 with TRBJ1-2; D possibly corresponds to TRBD1 (5 bases). The V gene lost 3 bases and the J gene lost 4 bases, with 13 bases spanning the gap. This CDR3 has 14 residues. Germline values: CDR1 SGDLS, CDR2 YYNGEE. CDR3 in DNA: TGTGCCAGCAGCGAAGGGGAAGGCCTCTATGGCTACACCTTC. This sequence encodes CASSEGEGLYGYTF. The full variable domain, its missing parts supplied by reference TRBV9 and TRBJ1-2, is DSGVTQTPKHLITATGQRVTLRCSPRSGDLSVYWYQQSLDQGLQFLIQYYNGEERAKGNILERFSAQQFPDLHSELNLSSLELGDSALYFCASSEGEGLYGYTFGSGTRLTVV.

The J gene is TRBJ1-6, the V gene TRBV19; possibly TRBD1 for D (5 bases). The CDR3 loop spans 13 amino acids. CDR1 is LNHDA, CDR2 SQIVND, per germline (reference sequence). The V gene lost 7 bases and the J gene lost 9 bases, with 13 bases spanning the gap. CDR3 sequence reads: CASKWDGISPLHF. The DNA of the CDR3 is TGTGCCAGTAAATGGGACGGAATTTCACCCCTCCACTTT.

The chain joins TRBV9 to TRBJ2-1, with 8 bases lining up with TRBD2. V lost 4 bases and J lost 7; bases outside the gene matches: 16. Germline lookup yields CDR1 SGDLS and CDR2 YYNGEE. This CDR3 region has 17 residues. The CDR3 region is CASSTRGAGVGQNEQFF. DNA for the CDR3: TGTGCCAGCAGCACGAGGGGAGCGGGAGTGGGTCAGAATGAGCAGTTCTTC.

The chain joins TRBV5-4 to TRBJ1-4; 9 nucleotides match TRBD1. J gave up 7 bases and V 5 bases, and 12 bases lay outside the gene matches. Germline CDR1 and CDR2: SGHNT and YYREEE (reference sequence). The CDR3 is 16 residues long. The CDR3, as DNA: TGTGCCAGCAGTCGACGGAGGGACAGGGACCTTGAAAAACTGTTTTTT. Its protein product is CASSRRRDRDLEKLFF.

V is TRBV25-1 and J is TRBJ2-5, with D unresolved. V shed 4 bases and J shed 2 bases, with 2 bases lying between them. The CDR3 is 11 residues long. Germline V gene lookup returns CDR1 MGHDK and CDR2 SYGVNS. The CDR3 DNA reads as TGTGCCAGCAGTGTTCAAGAGACCCAGTACTTC. Translating gives CASSVQETQYF.

This chain connects TRBV19 to TRBJ1-6; no clear D gene. V lost 2 bases, J lost 8 bases, and 10 bases lay in between. Germline values: CDR1 LNHDA, CDR2 SQIVND (reference sequence). This CDR3 has 14 amino acids. CDR3 nucleotide sequence: TGTGCCAGTAGTATATCGGGCGCCGATTCACCCCTCCACTTT. Translated: CASSISGADSPLHF.

The chain has TRBV9 and TRBJ1-2; 8 nucleotides line up with TRBD1. CDR1 and CDR2 from the germline V gene are SGDLS and YYNGEE. The CDR3 length is 16 residues. With V trimmed by 3 bases and J by 4 bases, 11 bases remained unmatched. The CDR3 DNA reads TGTGCCAGCAGCGACGGACAGGGTCTGAAACCCTATGGCTACACCTTC. Translating it yields CASSDGQGLKPYGYTF.

The genes are TRBV27 and TRBJ2-7, with D perhaps given as TRBD1 or TRBD2 (6 bases each). The CDR3 covers 14 residues. Germline V gives CDR1 MNHEY, CDR2 SMNVEV (reference sequence). V was cut by 2 bases and J by 5 bases, with 13 bases left in between. In DNA, the CDR3 is TGTGCCAGCAGTTTAGGTCAGGGGAGGCACGAGCAGTACTTC. Translated: CASSLGQGRHEQYF.

The rearrangement uses TRBV11-2 and TRBJ2-7; a possible D gene is TRBD1 (5 bases). From germline, CDR1 is SGHAT and CDR2 FQNNGV. Trimming removed 1 base from V and 6 bases from J, with 7 bases in between. This CDR3 is built from 12 residues. CDR3 sequence reads: CASSLAGREQYF. DNA of the CDR3: TGTGCCAGCAGCTTAGCAGGGCGCGAGCAGTACTTC.

The sample holds one count of this clone. V and J are TRBV10-3 and TRBJ2-3; TRBD2 agrees at 10 bases. Germline V CDR1 and CDR2: ENHRY, SYGVKD. The CDR3 runs to 14 residues. Losses at the gene ends were 4 bases for V and 5 bases for J; bases not matched to a gene: 3. The CDR3, as DNA: TGTGCCATCAGTGGTCTAGCGGGAGTAGATACGCAGTATTTT. Its translation: CAISGLAGVDTQYF.

The CDR3 DNA reads TGTGCCAGCCGCGGCCCCTACAATCAGCCCCAGCATTTT. Translated, it gives CASRGPYNQPQHF. This rearrangement joins TRBV6-1 to TRBJ1-5; D not certain. The germline gives CDR1 MNHNS, CDR2 SASEGT. There are 13 residues in the CDR3. V was shortened by 8 bases and J by 3 bases, with 11 bases between the two germline ends.